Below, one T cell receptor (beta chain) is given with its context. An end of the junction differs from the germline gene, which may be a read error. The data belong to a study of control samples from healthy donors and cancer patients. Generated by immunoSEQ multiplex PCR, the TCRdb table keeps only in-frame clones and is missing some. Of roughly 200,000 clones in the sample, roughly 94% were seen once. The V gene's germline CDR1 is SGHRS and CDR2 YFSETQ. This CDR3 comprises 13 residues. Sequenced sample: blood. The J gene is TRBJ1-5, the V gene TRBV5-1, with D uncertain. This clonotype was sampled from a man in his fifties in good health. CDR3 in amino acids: CASRLDPNQPQHF. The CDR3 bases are TGCGCCAGCAGGTTGGATCCCAATCAGCCCCAGCATTTT.